The 21 T cell receptor beta chains in this list originate from one sample, sequenced in a study of CD8 T cells in ankylosing spondylitis. One entry per CDR3 protein, called by TCRdb with MiXCR from the 5' RACE reads. The table lists roughly 230,000 distinct CDR3 sequences, 18% of them singletons, with less than 35% in the top ten. Sequences were obtained from blood, either unsorted or a sorted T cell fraction (not recorded which). These receptors came from a male donor with ankylosing spondylitis or in good health (not recorded which).

This clonotype was counted only a few times. J is TRBJ2-2 and V is TRBV12-3 or TRBV12-4; 11 bases are a match to TRBD2. The CDR3 length is 16 residues. V was clipped by 5 bases and J by 1 base; unmatched bases: 3. Here the CDR3 DNA reads TGTGCCAGCAGTATGGGGACTAGCGGGAACACCGGGGAGCTGTTTTTT. Translated, it gives CASSMGTSGNTGELFF.

This clonotype was counted ten times or more. CDR3 in amino acids: CASSWASGTDTQYF. CDR3 DNA: TGTGCCAGCAGTTGGGCTAGCGGCACAGATACGCAGTATTTT. The chain has TRBV27 and TRBJ2-3, with a tentative D call TRBD2 (6 bases). The CDR3 loop spans 14 amino acids. V was clipped by 4 bases and J by 1 base, with 9 bases between them. CDR1 MNHEY and CDR2 SMNVEV come from the germline V gene (reference sequence).

The chain couples TRBV27 to TRBJ2-7; TRBD2 might be the D (6 bases). Germline V gene data show CDR1 as MNHEY and CDR2 as SMNVEV (reference sequence). The CDR3 is made up of 13 amino acids. The germline V and J ends were trimmed by 4 bases and 6 bases, with 13 bases remaining between them. The CDR3 DNA follows: TGTGCCAGCAGTTCGGGACTCGCTGGCGAGCAGTACTTC. It yields the protein CASSSGLAGEQYF.

The table lists this clonotype with a few counts. V usage is TRBV7-9 and J usage is TRBJ1-1; TRBD1 might be the D (5 bases). V lost 5 bases and J 1 base, leaving 14 bases between the germline ends. CDR3 length: 15 residues. CDR1 and CDR2 from the germline V gene are SEHNR and FQNEAQ (reference sequence). In nucleotides, the CDR3 is TGTGCCAGCAGCACCGCGTCGACAGAGAACACTGAAGCTTTCTTT. Translation gives CASSTASTENTEAFF.

The rearrangement links TRBV12-3 or TRBV12-4 to TRBJ1-2; D is possibly TRBD1 (5 bases). V was trimmed by 5 bases and J by 10 bases, leaving 20 bases between them. The CDR3 extends over 14 amino acids. Here the CDR3 reads CASSQTRGDMVYTF. CDR3 bases: TGTGCCAGCAGTCAGACTCGGGGCGACATGGTCTACACCTTC.

V and J are TRBV4-3 and TRBJ1-1; D unresolved. Per germline, CDR1 LGHNA and CDR2 YSLEER. V dropped 0 bases and J dropped 1 base, with 24 bases sitting between them. This CDR3 is 20 amino acids long. The CDR3 bases are TGCGCCAGCAGCCAAGATCTAATACTTCGATTAGATCCCGAGAACACTGAAGCTTTCTTT. Amino acid sequence: CASSQDLILRLDPENTEAFF.

The chain recombines TRBV7-9 with TRBJ2-5; D is unresolved. Germline V CDR1 and CDR2: SEHNR, FQNEAQ (reference sequence). The CDR3 extends over 13 amino acids. The V end lost 5 bases, the J end lost 4 bases, and 11 bases lay between the germline ends. The CDR3 sequence: CASSRTTGETQYF. The CDR3 DNA follows: TGTGCCAGCAGCCGTACGACGGGAGAGACCCAGTACTTC.

This clonotype was picked up many times. The rearrangement uses TRBV11-1 and TRBJ2-1; 11 bases agree with TRBD2. Germline V gene lookup returns CDR1 SGHAT and CDR2 FQDESV (reference sequence). V was clipped by 5 bases and J by 4 bases; unmatched bases: 7. There are 16 residues in the CDR3. DNA of the CDR3: TGTGCCAGCAGCCCTCGGACTAGCGGGTTTTACAATGAGCAGTTCTTC. This sequence encodes CASSPRTSGFYNEQFF.

This clonotype turned up a few times. V gene TRBV20-1 combines with J gene TRBJ2-5; D possibly corresponds to TRBD1 (6 bases). V lost 5 bases and J 5 bases, leaving 15 bases between the germline ends. The CDR3 is 13 residues long. CDR1 and CDR2 (germline): DFQATT, SNEGSKA (reference sequence). The CDR3 DNA sequence: TGCAGTGCTCCCCAGGGGTTGGCGGAGACCCAGTACTTC. This gives the protein CSAPQGLAETQYF.

In this sample, this clonotype turned up many times. The V gene is TRBV7-6, the J gene TRBJ1-1; 7 bases map to TRBD1. The germline gives CDR1 SGHVS, CDR2 FNYEAQ. This CDR3 has 12 residues. V lost 6 bases to trimming and J lost 8 bases; unmatched junction nucleotides: 6. CDR3 region: CASSRQGSEAFF. DNA of the CDR3: TGTGCCAGCAGTCGACAGGGCTCGGAAGCTTTCTTT.

This clonotype was observed a few times. This rearrangement joins TRBV2 to TRBJ2-7; 10 nucleotides match TRBD2. CDR1 and CDR2 (germline): SNHLY, FYNNEI. This CDR3 spans 17 amino acids. Trimming cost V 0 bases and J 6 bases; bases outside gene matches: 11. In DNA, the CDR3 is TGTGCCAGCAGTGAAGCGCTTGGGGCTAGCGGGAGAGCCGAGCAGTACTTC. Encoded protein: CASSEALGASGRAEQYF. Supplemented by reference TRBV2 and TRBJ2-7, the full variable domain reads EPEVTQTPSHQVTQMGQEVILRCVPISNHLYFYWYRQILGQKVEFLVSFYNNEISEKSEIFDDQFSVERPDGSNFTLKIRSTKLEDSAMYFCASSEALGASGRAEQYFGPGTRLTVT.

The chain combines TRBV7-3 with TRBJ2-1; 8 bases are a match to TRBD1. J gave up 8 bases and V 5 bases, and 17 bases lay outside the gene matches. CDR1 and CDR2 (germline): SGHTA, FQGTGA. This CDR3 is 17 amino acids long. The CDR3 here is CASSLPRGGQGTDEQFF. The CDR3 coding sequence is TGTGCCAGCAGCCTCCCTAGGGGTGGACAGGGCACGGATGAGCAGTTCTTC.

This clonotype was counted only a few times. The chain carries TRBV19 and TRBJ2-1; D call uncertain. This CDR3 is 12 amino acids long. Germline lookup yields CDR1 LNHDA and CDR2 SQIVND (reference sequence). Trimming took 1 base from V and 7 from J, leaving 5 bases between them. The CDR3 nucleotides read TGTGCCAGTAGTATAGGTGCGAATGAGCAGTTCTTC. Translating it yields CASSIGANEQFF.

This clonotype was seen a few times. The V call is TRBV4-2, the J call TRBJ2-3; TRBD1 matches 7 bases. This CDR3 has 15 residues. Trimming took 0 bases from V and 5 from J; bases not matched to a gene: 5. Per germline, CDR1 LGHNA and CDR2 YNFKEQ. CDR3 region: CASSQEVSGGDTQYF. The CDR3 DNA follows: TGTGCCAGCAGCCAAGAAGTTTCAGGGGGAGATACGCAGTATTTT.

This clonotype was found a few times. The rearrangement links TRBV20-1 to TRBJ2-1; D is unclear. Germline V CDR1 and CDR2: DFQATT, SNEGSKA (reference sequence). The CDR3 has 17 residues. Trimming pared 0 bases from V and 0 bases from J, leaving 15 bases between. This CDR3 is CSAREADMTSSYNEQFF. In nucleotides, the CDR3 is TGCAGTGCTAGAGAGGCAGATATGACCAGCTCCTACAATGAGCAGTTCTTC.

This clonotype was detected ten times or more. V usage is TRBV7-2 and J usage is TRBJ2-3; D is ambiguous. Germline V gene lookup returns CDR1 SGHTA and CDR2 FQGNSA. This CDR3 contains 12 residues. The V end was cut by 2 bases, the J end by 4 bases, with 4 bases between. DNA of the CDR3: TGTGCCAGCAGCTTACCCGCAGATACGCAGTATTTT. This sequence encodes CASSLPADTQYF.

The V call is TRBV25-1, the J call TRBJ2-1; 10 nucleotides agree with TRBD2. CDR3 length equals 14 residues. Germline CDR1 and CDR2: MGHDK and SYGVNS. V lost 5 bases to trimming and J lost 8 bases; unmatched junction nucleotides: 6. The CDR3 DNA follows: TGTGCCAGCAGTAAGAGCGGGAGGGCGGATGAGCAGTTCTTC. As protein: CASSKSGRADEQFF.

This clonotype was recorded at least ten times. The chain employs TRBV29-1 and TRBJ2-3; TRBD2 matches 10 bases. CDR1 is SQVTM, CDR2 ANQGSEA, per germline. With 8 bases clipped from V and 4 bases from J, the junction kept 9 bases outside the gene matches. The CDR3 contains 14 residues. The CDR3: CSHLGLAGADTQYF. CDR3 bases: TGCAGCCACCTGGGGCTAGCGGGAGCAGATACGCAGTATTTT.

In its sample, this clonotype was seen many times. The V call is TRBV20-1, the J call TRBJ2-3, with 10 bases that match TRBD2. The germline V gene has CDR1 DFQATT and CDR2 SNEGSKA (reference sequence). The CDR3 has 15 residues. Trimming took 0 bases from V and 2 from J; bases not matched to a gene: 2. CDR3 DNA: TGCAGTGCTAGAGAACTAGCGGGAACCACAGATACGCAGTATTTT. Residues: CSARELAGTTDTQYF.

This chain uses TRBV6-2 or TRBV6-3 with TRBJ2-2, with D uncertain. Trimming left V 3 bases short and J 4 bases short, with 15 bases between. Germline CDR1 MNHEY, CDR2 SVGEGT. CDR3 length: 16 residues. The CDR3 DNA follows: TGTGCCAGCAGTTATCCCCCCGTCGGCATCACCGGGGAGCTGTTTTTT. Its protein product is CASSYPPVGITGELFF.

This clonotype was found a few times. The rearrangement joins TRBV4-2 to TRBJ2-7, with 9 bases matching TRBD2. Germline trimming cut 0 bases from V and 3 bases from J; bases unmatched to any gene: 9. The CDR3 spans 17 residues. The germline CDR1 and CDR2 sequences are LGHNA and YNFKEQ. The CDR3 loop reads CASSQDKLASGVYEQYF. The DNA for the CDR3 is TGTGCCAGCAGCCAAGATAAGTTGGCTAGCGGGGTCTACGAGCAGTACTTC.